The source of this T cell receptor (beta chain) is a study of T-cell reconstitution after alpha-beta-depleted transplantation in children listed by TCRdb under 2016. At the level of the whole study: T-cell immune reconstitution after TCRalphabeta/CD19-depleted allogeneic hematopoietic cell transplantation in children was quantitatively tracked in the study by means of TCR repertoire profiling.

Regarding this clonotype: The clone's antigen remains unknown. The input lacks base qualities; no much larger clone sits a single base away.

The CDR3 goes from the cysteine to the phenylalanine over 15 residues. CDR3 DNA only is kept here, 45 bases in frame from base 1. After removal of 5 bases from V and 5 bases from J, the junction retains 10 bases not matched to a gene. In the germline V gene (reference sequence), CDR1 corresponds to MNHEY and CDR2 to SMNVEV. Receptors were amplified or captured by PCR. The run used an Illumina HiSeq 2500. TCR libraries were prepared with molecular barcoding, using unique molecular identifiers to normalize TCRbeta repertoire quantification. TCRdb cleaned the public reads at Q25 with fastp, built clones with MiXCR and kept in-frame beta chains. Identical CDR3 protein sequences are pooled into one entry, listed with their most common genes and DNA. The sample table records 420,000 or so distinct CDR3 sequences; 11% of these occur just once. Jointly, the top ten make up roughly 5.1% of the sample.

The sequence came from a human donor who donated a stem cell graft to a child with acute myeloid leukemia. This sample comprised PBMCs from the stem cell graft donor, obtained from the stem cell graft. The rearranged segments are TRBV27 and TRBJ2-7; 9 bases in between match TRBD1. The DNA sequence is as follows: TGTGCCAGCAGTCTTTTGGGACAGGGATCCAACGAGCAGTACTTC. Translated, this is CASSLLGQGSNEQYF.